Only one count was recorded for the clone carrying this TCR beta chain. The antigen remains undetermined. Primers for the PCR totalled 60 Vbeta and 13 Jbeta. TCRdb's copy holds only in-frame clones and misses some; the assay was immunoSEQ multiplex PCR. The sample lists fewer than 150,000 clones, 82% occurring once. V lost 9 bases to trimming and J lost 0 bases; unmatched junction nucleotides: 14. CDR3 length: 18 residues. Per the germline V gene, CDR1 is WSHSY and CDR2 is SAAADI. These data originate in a study of cytomegalovirus exposure and HLA in healthy donors. Whole-study findings and limits: Listed as cytomegalovirus-associated were roughly 180 TCR beta chains.

The rearrangement links TRBV10-2 to TRBJ2-7; TRBD2 matches 13 bases. The sequencing sample was made of PBMCs. The clonotype comes from a male donor in good health and CMV-seronegative. Here the CDR3 DNA reads TGCGCCAGTAAAACAGGGGGACTAGCGGGACCCAGCTCCTACGAGCAGTACTTC. Its protein product is CASKTGGLAGPSSYEQYF.